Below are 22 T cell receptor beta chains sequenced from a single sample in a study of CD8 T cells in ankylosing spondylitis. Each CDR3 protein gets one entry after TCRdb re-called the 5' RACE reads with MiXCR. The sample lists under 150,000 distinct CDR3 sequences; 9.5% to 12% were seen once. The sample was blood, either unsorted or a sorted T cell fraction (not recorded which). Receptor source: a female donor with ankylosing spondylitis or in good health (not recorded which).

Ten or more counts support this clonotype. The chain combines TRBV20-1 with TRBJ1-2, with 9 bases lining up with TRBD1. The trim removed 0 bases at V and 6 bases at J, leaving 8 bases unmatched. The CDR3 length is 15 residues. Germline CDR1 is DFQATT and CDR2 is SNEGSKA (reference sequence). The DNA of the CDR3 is TGCAGTGCTAGAGAACTACAGGGGGCTAAGGATGGCTACACCTTC. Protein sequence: CSARELQGAKDGYTF.

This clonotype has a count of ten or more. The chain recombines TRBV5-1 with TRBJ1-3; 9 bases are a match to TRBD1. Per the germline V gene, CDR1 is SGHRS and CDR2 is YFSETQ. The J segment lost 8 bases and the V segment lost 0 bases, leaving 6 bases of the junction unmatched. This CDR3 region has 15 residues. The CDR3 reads CASSLEAGQGHTIYF. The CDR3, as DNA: TGCGCCAGCAGCTTGGAGGCGGGACAGGGTCACACCATATATTTT. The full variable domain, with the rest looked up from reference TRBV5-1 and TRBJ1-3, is KAGVTQTPRYLIKTRGQQVTLSCSPISGHRSVSWYQQTPGQGLQFLFEYFSETQRNKGNFPGRFSGRQFSNSRSEMNVSTLELGDSALYLCASSLEAGQGHTIYFGEGSWLTVV.

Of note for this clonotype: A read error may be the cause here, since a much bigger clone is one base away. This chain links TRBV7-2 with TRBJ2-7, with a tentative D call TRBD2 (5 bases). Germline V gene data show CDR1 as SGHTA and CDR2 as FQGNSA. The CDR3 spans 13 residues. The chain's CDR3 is CAGSFAGTYEQYF. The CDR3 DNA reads TGTGCCGGCAGCTTTGCGGGTACCTACGAGCAGTACTTC.

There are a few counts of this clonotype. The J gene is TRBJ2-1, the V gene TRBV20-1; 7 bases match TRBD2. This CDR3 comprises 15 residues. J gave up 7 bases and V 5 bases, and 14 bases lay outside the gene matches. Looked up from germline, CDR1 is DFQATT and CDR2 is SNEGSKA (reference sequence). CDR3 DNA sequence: TGCAGTGCTGAAAGTCATCCGGGGGGATTGAATGAGCAGTTCTTC. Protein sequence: CSAESHPGGLNEQFF.

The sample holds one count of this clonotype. CDR3 amino acids: CASSGPGEKLFF. For the CDR3, the DNA is TGTGCCAGCAGTGGGCCCGGCGAAAAACTGTTTTTT. The V and J genes are TRBV7-2 and TRBJ1-4; D remains unclear. This CDR3 region has 12 residues. Deletions cut 6 bases from V and 8 bases from J, with 10 bases between. Germline-derived CDR1 and CDR2 are SGHTA and FQGNSA.

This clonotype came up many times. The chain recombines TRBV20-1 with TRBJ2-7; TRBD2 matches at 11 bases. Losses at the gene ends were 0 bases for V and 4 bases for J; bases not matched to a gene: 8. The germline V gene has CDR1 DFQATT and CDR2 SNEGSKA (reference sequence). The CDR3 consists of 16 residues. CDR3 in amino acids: CSARDRLAGNLYEQYF. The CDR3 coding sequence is TGCAGTGCTAGAGATCGACTAGCGGGAAACTTGTACGAGCAGTACTTC.

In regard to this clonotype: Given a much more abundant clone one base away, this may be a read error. CDR3 sequence: CASSPLAANQPQYF. As DNA, the CDR3 is TGTGCCAGCTCACCACTGGCAGCGAATCAGCCCCAGTATTTT. This chain connects TRBV18 to TRBJ1-5; D gene uncertain. The DNA end lines up better with TRBJ2-3; the J call may be wrong. The germline CDR1 and CDR2 sequences are KGHSH and LQKENI. This CDR3 contains 14 residues.

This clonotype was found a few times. The CDR3 loop is CASSLTGTGGGGTQYF. CDR3 coding DNA: TGTGCCAGTAGTTTGACCGGGACAGGGGGCGGCGGGACCCAGTACTTC. This chain connects TRBV19 to TRBJ2-5; 12 bases agree with TRBD1. CDR1 LNHDA and CDR2 SQIVND come from the germline V gene (reference sequence). The length of the CDR3 is 16 residues. After removal of 5 bases from V and 7 bases from J, the junction contained 11 bases not matched to a gene.

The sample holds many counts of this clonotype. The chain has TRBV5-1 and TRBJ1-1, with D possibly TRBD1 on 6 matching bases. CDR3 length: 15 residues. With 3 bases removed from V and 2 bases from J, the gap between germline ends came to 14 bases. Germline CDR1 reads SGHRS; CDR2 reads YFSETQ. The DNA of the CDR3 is TGCGCCAGCAGCTCTTCCGGGACACATAACACTGAAGCTTTCTTT. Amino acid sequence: CASSSSGTHNTEAFF.

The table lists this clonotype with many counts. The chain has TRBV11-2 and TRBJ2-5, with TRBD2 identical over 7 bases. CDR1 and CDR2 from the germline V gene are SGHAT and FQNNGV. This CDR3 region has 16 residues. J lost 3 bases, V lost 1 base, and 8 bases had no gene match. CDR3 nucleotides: TGTGCCAGCAGCTTAGGGGACTATAACCCCGAAGAGACCCAGTACTTC. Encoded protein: CASSLGDYNPEETQYF.

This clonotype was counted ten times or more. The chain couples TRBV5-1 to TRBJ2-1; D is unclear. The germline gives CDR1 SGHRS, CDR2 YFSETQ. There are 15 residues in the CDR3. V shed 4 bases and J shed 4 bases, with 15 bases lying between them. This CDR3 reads CASSQRQAIYNEQFF. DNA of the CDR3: TGCGCCAGCAGCCAACGCCAGGCCATATACAATGAGCAGTTCTTC.

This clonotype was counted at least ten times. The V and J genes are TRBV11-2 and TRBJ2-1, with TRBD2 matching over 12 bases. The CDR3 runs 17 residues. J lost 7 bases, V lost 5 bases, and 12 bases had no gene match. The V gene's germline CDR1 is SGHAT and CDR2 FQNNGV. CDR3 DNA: TGTGCCAGCAGCCTTAGAGTACTAGCGGGAGGTATAAATGAGCAGTTCTTC. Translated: CASSLRVLAGGINEQFF.

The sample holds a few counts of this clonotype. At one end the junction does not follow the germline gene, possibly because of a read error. CDR3 nucleotide sequence: TGTGCCAGCGGTTTAAGGACAGGGAGGAACACTGAAGCTTTCTTT. It specifies CASGLRTGRNTEAFF. The V gene is TRBV28, the J gene TRBJ1-1, with TRBD1 identical over 8 bases. CDR1 is MDHEN, CDR2 SYDVKM, per germline. The CDR3 length is 15 residues. The variable domain in full, with the rest retrieved from reference TRBV28 and TRBJ1-1, is DVKVTQSSRYLVKRTGEKVFLECVQDMDHENMFWYRQDPGLGLRLIYFSYDVKMKEKGDIPEGYSVSREKKERFSLILESASTNQTSMYLCASGLRTGRNTEAFFGQGTRLTVV.

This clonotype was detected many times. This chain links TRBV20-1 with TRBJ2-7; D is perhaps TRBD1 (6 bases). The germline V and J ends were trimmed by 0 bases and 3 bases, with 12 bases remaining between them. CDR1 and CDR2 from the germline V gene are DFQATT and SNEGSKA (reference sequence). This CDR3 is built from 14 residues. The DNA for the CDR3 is TGCAGTGCTAGAGATCGGCAGGGGAACTACGAGCAGTACTTC. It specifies CSARDRQGNYEQYF.

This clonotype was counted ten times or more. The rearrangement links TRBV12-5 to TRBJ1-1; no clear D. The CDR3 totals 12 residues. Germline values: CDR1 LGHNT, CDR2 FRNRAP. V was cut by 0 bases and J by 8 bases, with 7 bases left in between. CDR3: CASGLVPGEAFF. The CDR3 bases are TGTGCTAGTGGTTTGGTACCCGGAGAAGCTTTCTTT.

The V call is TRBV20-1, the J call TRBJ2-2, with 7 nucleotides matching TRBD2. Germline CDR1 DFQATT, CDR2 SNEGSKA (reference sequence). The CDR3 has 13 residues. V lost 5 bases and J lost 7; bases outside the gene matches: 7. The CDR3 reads CSAQGREHGELFF. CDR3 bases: TGCAGTGCTCAAGGGAGGGAGCACGGGGAGCTGTTTTTT.

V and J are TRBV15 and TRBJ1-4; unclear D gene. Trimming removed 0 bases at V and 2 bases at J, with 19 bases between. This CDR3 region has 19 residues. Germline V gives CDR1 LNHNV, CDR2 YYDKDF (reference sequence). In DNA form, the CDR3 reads TGTGCCACCAGCAGAGATAGCGGAGGCGACGAGTCGACTAATGAAAAACTGTTTTTT. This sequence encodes CATSRDSGGDESTNEKLFF.

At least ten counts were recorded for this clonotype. The CDR3 nucleotides read TGTGCCAGCAGCTCCGAAGCGGGGGGCACAGATACGCAGTATTTT. This encodes CASSSEAGGTDTQYF. The chain carries TRBV25-1 and TRBJ2-3; 8 bases align to TRBD2. Looked up from germline, CDR1 is MGHDK and CDR2 is SYGVNS. This CDR3 contains 15 residues. J was trimmed by 1 base and V by 6 bases; bases with no gene match: 6.

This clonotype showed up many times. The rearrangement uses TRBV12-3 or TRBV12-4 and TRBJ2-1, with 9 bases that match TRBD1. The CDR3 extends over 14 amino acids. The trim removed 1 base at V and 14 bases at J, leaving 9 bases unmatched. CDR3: CASSLDRGPAEEFF. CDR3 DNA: TGTGCCAGCAGTTTAGACAGGGGGCCCGCCGAGGAGTTCTTC.

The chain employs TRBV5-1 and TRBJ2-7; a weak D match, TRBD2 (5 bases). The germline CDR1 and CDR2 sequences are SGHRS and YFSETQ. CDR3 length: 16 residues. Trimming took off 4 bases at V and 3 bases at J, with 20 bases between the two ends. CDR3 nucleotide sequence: TGCGCCAGCAGCCGTGGGGTCGGAACCGCGGGCTACGAGCAGTACTTC. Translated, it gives CASSRGVGTAGYEQYF.

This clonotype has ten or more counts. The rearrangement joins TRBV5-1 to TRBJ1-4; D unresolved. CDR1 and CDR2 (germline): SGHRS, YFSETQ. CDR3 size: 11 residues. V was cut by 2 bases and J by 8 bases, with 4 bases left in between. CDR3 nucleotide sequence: TGCGCCAGCAGCTTCGGCGAAAAACTGTTTTTT. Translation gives CASSFGEKLFF.

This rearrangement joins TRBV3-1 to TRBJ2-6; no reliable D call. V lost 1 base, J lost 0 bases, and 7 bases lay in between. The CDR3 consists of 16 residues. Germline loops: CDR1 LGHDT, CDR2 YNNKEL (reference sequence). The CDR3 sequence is CASSQGGTSGANVLTF. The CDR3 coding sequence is TGTGCCAGCAGCCAAGGTGGTACCTCTGGGGCCAACGTCCTGACTTTC. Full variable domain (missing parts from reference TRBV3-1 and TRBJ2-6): DTAVSQTPKYLVTQMGNDKSIKCEQNLGHDTMYWYKQDSKKFLKIMFSYNNKELIINETVPNRFSPKSPDKAHLNLHINSLELGDSAVYFCASSQGGTSGANVLTFGAGSRLTVL.